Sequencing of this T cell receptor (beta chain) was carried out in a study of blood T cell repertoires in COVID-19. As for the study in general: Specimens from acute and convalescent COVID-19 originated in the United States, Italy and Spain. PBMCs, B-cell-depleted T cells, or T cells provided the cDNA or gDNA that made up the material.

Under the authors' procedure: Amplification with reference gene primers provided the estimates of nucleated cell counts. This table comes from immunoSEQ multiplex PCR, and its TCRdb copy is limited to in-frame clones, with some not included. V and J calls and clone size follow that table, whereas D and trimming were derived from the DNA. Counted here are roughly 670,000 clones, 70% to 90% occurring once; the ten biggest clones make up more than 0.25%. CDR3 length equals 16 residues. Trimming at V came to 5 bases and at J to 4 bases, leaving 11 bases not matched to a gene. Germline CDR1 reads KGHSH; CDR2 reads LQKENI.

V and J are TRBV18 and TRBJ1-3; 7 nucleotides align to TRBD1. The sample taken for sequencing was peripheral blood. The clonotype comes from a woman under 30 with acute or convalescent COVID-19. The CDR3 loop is CASSGTTGVSGNTIYF. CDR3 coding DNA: TGTGCCAGCTCAGGAACAACAGGGGTTTCGGGAAACACCATATATTTT.